These 9 T cell receptor beta chains were all obtained from the same sample, sequenced in a study of blood T cell repertoires in COVID-19. The table came from immunoSEQ multiplex PCR; TCRdb's copy has only in-frame clones and leaves some out. The repertoire holds over 350,000 clones, nearly 90% seen once, with just under 2% in the top ten. Sample: PBMCs or T cells enriched from blood (not recorded which). These receptors were obtained from a woman aged 18-29 years with acute COVID-19.

The chain recombines TRBV24-1 with TRBJ2-5; 7 bases fit TRBD1. Trimming at V came to 5 bases and at J to 2 bases, leaving 4 bases not matched to a gene. The CDR3 contains 14 residues. The germline V gene has CDR1 KGHDR and CDR2 SFDVKD. CDR3 loop: CATSAPGQQETQYF. In nucleotides, the CDR3 is TGTGCCACCAGTGCCCCGGGACAGCAAGAGACCCAGTACTTC.

This clone turned up a few times. This chain uses TRBV6-5 with TRBJ2-5, with unresolved D. The length of the CDR3 is 15 residues. From germline, CDR1 is MNHEY and CDR2 SVGAGI. Trimming removed 6 bases at V and 7 bases at J, with 21 bases between. The CDR3 coding sequence is TGTGCCAGCAGCCCGAGGCGCAGCGACGACGGGACCCAGTACTTC. Encoded protein: CASSPRRSDDGTQYF.

V usage is TRBV27 and J usage is TRBJ2-3, with D uncertain. CDR1 MNHEY and CDR2 SMNVEV come from the germline V gene (reference sequence). The CDR3 has 11 amino acids. Trimming stripped 5 bases from V and 5 bases from J, with 5 bases between. Here the CDR3 reads CASSLRDTQYF. The CDR3, as DNA: TGTGCCAGCAGTCTCCGAGATACGCAGTATTTT.

This clone showed up just once. The chain links TRBV18 to TRBJ1-4; the D gene is possibly TRBD1 (5 bases). This CDR3 has 15 residues. V shed 1 base and J shed 5 bases, with 11 bases lying between them. The germline V gene has CDR1 KGHSH and CDR2 LQKENI. CDR3 region: CASSPRGDANEKLFF. The CDR3 DNA sequence: TGTGCCAGCTCACCACGGGGGGACGCCAATGAAAAACTGTTTTTT.

This chain uses TRBV6-2 or TRBV6-3 with TRBJ2-7; 7 nucleotides align to TRBD2. This CDR3 region has 14 residues. With V trimmed by 5 bases and J by 3 bases, 7 bases remained unmatched. CDR1 is MNHEY and CDR2 is SVGEGT in the germline V gene. CDR3 coding DNA: TGTGCCAGCAGTAAGCGGGGATTGGACTACGAGCAGTACTTC. Its translation is CASSKRGLDYEQYF.

This rearrangement joins TRBV5-6 to TRBJ2-4; 8 bases map to TRBD1. The CDR3 is 13 amino acids. The germline gives CDR1 SGHDT, CDR2 YYEEEE. V was clipped by 4 bases and J by 5 bases; unmatched bases: 2. CDR3: CASSQTGENIQYF. The DNA of the CDR3 is TGTGCCAGCAGCCAGACAGGGGAAAACATTCAGTACTTC.

As DNA, the CDR3 is TGTGCCAGCAGTAGGGGACAGGCGGCGCCCCAGCATTTT. It yields the protein CASSRGQAAPQHF. The rearrangement links TRBV6-5 to TRBJ1-5; TRBD1 matches 8 bases. From germline, CDR1 is MNHEY and CDR2 SVGAGI. The V and J ends lost 5 bases and 9 bases, in that order; junction bases with no gene match: 6. CDR3 size: 13 residues.

The DNA for the CDR3 is TGTGCCAGCAGTTTCGGGACAGGGGGCACTGAAGCTTTCTTT. Encoded protein: CASSFGTGGTEAFF. The rearrangement links TRBV27 to TRBJ1-1, with 11 bases fitting TRBD1. The junction had 1 base not matched to a gene; V was cut back by 3 bases and J by 4 bases. The CDR3 runs 14 residues. CDR1 and CDR2 (germline): MNHEY, SMNVEV (reference sequence).

The genes are TRBV9 and TRBJ1-4; 7 positions match TRBD1. CDR3 length: 12 residues. Germline CDR1 SGDLS, CDR2 YYNGEE. V trimming: 2 bases; J trimming: 8 bases; junction bases outside the gene matches: 0. The DNA for the CDR3 is TGTGCCAGCAGCGTGGGACAGGAAAAACTGTTTTTT. Its translation is CASSVGQEKLFF.